Below are 25 T cell receptor beta chains sequenced from a single sample in a study of T cell responses to AZD1222 COVID-19 vaccine. Sequencing was performed with immunoSEQ multiplex PCR; in TCRdb, only in-frame clones are kept and a portion is missing. The data show approximately 130,000 clones, with 86% seen just once and 3% held by the top ten. This sample comprised peripheral blood, obtained 28 days after the second AZD1222 dose. The receptors stem from an adult who received the AZD1222 COVID-19 vaccine.

The chain joins TRBV5-1 to TRBJ1-3, with 9 bases identical to TRBD1. This CDR3 is 14 amino acids long. Trimming at V came to 7 bases and at J to 0 bases, leaving 2 bases not matched to a gene. Germline V gene lookup returns CDR1 SGHRS and CDR2 YFSETQ. The CDR3 DNA is TGCGCCAGCGGACAGGGGAACTCTGGAAACACCATATATTTT. Translating it yields CASGQGNSGNTIYF.

This chain connects TRBV10-1 to TRBJ2-2; 9 bases line up with TRBD1. Looked up from germline, CDR1 is WNHNN and CDR2 is SYGVQD (reference sequence). The CDR3 consists of 17 residues. The trim removed 0 bases at V and 5 bases at J, leaving 7 bases unmatched. CDR3 DNA: TGCGCCAGCAGTGAGTCCTGGGGACAGGGATGGACCGGGGAGCTGTTTTTT. Its protein product is CASSESWGQGWTGELFF.

This chain uses TRBV21-1 with TRBJ2-7; no check of the table's D call, TRBD2, against the DNA was made. TRBV21-1 is annotated as a pseudogene. The CDR3 extends over 18 amino acids. The CDR3 DNA is TGTGCCAGCAGCAAATGCCCCAAGGGGGGGACCAACTCCTACGAGCAGTACTTC. Its protein is CASSKCPKGGTNSYEQYF.

The V and J genes are TRBV25-1 and TRBJ1-1; D is unclear. V was pared by 0 bases and J by 3 bases, with 14 bases between. CDR1 and CDR2 (germline): MGHDK, SYGVNS. The CDR3 contains 16 residues. CDR3 nucleotides: TGTGCCAGCAGTGAATATTTTGGTGGCAGTTACACTGAAGCTTTCTTT. Translating gives CASSEYFGGSYTEAFF.

The V and J genes are TRBV2 and TRBJ1-2; D is possibly TRBD1 (6 bases). Germline V gives CDR1 SNHLY, CDR2 FYNNEI. This CDR3 has 12 residues. V was clipped by 8 bases and J by 7 bases, with 14 bases between them. The CDR3 is CASRGGGGGYTF. The CDR3 DNA reads TGTGCCAGCCGTGGAGGGGGTGGTGGCTACACCTTC.

This chain connects TRBV29-1 to TRBJ2-3; 9 positions agree with TRBD2. The CDR3 is made up of 15 amino acids. The germline gives CDR1 SQVTM, CDR2 ANQGSEA. Trimming removed 6 bases from V and 3 bases from J; junction bases left unmatched: 10. CDR3 sequence (DNA): TGCAGCGTAGCCTTGGGGACTAGCAGGACAGATACGCAGTATTTT. The encoded protein is CSVALGTSRTDTQYF.

This clone was seen only once. The V call is TRBV18, the J call TRBJ2-3; the D is unclear. Germline assignment: CDR1 KGHSH and CDR2 LQKENI. V was shortened by 2 bases and J by 9 bases, with 9 bases between the two germline ends. The CDR3 totals 12 residues. The chain's CDR3 is CASSPDGQTQYF. In DNA, the CDR3 is TGTGCCAGCTCACCAGACGGTCAGACGCAGTATTTT.

The V gene is TRBV7-6, the J gene TRBJ1-1; 8 bases agree with TRBD1. With 1 base clipped from V and 7 bases from J, the junction kept 2 bases outside the gene matches. The V gene's germline CDR1 is SGHVS and CDR2 FNYEAQ. This CDR3 is built from 13 residues. Written as DNA, the CDR3 is TGTGCCAGCAGCTTAGGGACAGGGCTTGAAGCTTTCTTT. Amino acids: CASSLGTGLEAFF.

The CDR3 loop reads CASSLGQPTETQYF. CDR3 in DNA: TGCGCCAGCAGCCTGGGACAGCCCACAGAGACCCAGTACTTC. The V gene is TRBV5-1, the J gene TRBJ2-5, with 7 bases aligning to TRBD1. CDR3 length equals 14 residues. The germline V gene encodes CDR1 SGHRS and CDR2 YFSETQ. J gave up 4 bases and V 4 bases, and 7 bases lay outside the gene matches.

This clone has only one observation. This chain uses TRBV11-1 with TRBJ2-3, with D uncertain. The CDR3 extends over 14 amino acids. Germline assignment: CDR1 SGHAT and CDR2 FQDESV (reference sequence). Trimming cost V 4 bases and J 2 bases, with 10 bases left between them. CDR3 DNA sequence: TGTGCCAGCAGCTACCACTACCTCACAGATACGCAGTATTTT. Its protein is CASSYHYLTDTQYF.

This clone was seen more than once but under ten times. V is TRBV28 and J is TRBJ1-1; 7 bases fit TRBD1. The CDR3 spans 15 residues. With 4 bases clipped from V and 4 bases from J, the junction kept 9 bases outside the gene matches. In germline, CDR1 is MDHEN, CDR2 SYDVKM. CDR3 coding DNA: TGTGCCAGCAGTTCTCAGGACAGGAAAGGCACTGAAGCTTTCTTT. It translates to CASSSQDRKGTEAFF.

The rearrangement links TRBV3-1 (or the pseudogene TRBV3-2) to TRBJ2-5; 10 bases map to TRBD1. J lost 3 bases, V lost 0 bases, and 10 bases had no gene match. Germline V gives CDR1 LGHDT, CDR2 YNNKEL (reference sequence). This CDR3 contains 18 residues. The DNA of the CDR3 is TGTGCCAGCAGCCAAGATCGGGCGTCGGACAGGGGGGAAGAGACCCAGTACTTC. As protein: CASSQDRASDRGEETQYF.

The gene calls are TRBV9 and TRBJ2-3, with D unclear. Germline-derived CDR1 and CDR2 are SGDLS and YYNGEE. Trimming removed 3 bases at V and 2 bases at J, with 13 bases between. This CDR3 has 15 residues. CDR3 sequence reads: CASSETGSLTDTQYF. CDR3 sequence (DNA): TGTGCCAGCAGCGAGACGGGCAGCCTCACAGATACGCAGTATTTT.

The rearrangement links TRBV4-3 to TRBJ2-1; D might be TRBD2 (7 bases). The CDR3 is 16 residues long. Germline assignment: CDR1 LGHNA and CDR2 YSLEER. The germline V and J ends were trimmed by 2 bases and 0 bases, with 11 bases remaining between them. CDR3 amino acids: CASSQQGGGSYNEQFF. The CDR3 region has the DNA TGCGCCAGCAGCCAACAAGGGGGGGGCTCCTACAATGAGCAGTTCTTC.

The chain has TRBV18 and TRBJ2-6; 7 bases agree with TRBD1. The V gene end was trimmed by 4 bases and the J gene end by 1 base; junction bases not matched to a gene: 7. The germline gives CDR1 KGHSH, CDR2 LQKENI. The CDR3 length is 17 residues. The CDR3 DNA follows: TGTGCCAGCTCACTGGGACAGCTTGATTCTGGGGCCAACGTCCTGACTTTC. Protein sequence: CASSLGQLDSGANVLTF.

The rearrangement joins TRBV20-1 to TRBJ2-5, with D maybe TRBD2 (5 bases). Germline-derived CDR1 and CDR2 are DFQATT and SNEGSKA (reference sequence). The germline V and J ends were trimmed by 3 bases and 5 bases, with 13 bases remaining between them. This CDR3 spans 13 amino acids. CDR3 residues: CSASPQRWETQYF. As DNA, the CDR3 is TGCAGTGCTAGTCCCCAGCGGTGGGAGACCCAGTACTTC.

The CDR3 spells CASTGTVEGYTF. In DNA, the CDR3 is TGTGCCAGCACCGGGACAGTGGAGGGCTACACCTTC. The genes are TRBV5-4 and TRBJ1-2, with 7 bases lining up with TRBD1. In germline, CDR1 is SGHNT, CDR2 YYREEE (reference sequence). The ends lost 6 bases at V and 8 bases at J; junction bases unmatched: 7. The CDR3 covers 12 residues.

V usage is TRBV2 and J usage is TRBJ1-2; the D gene is possibly TRBD1 (5 bases). Germline CDR1 SNHLY, CDR2 FYNNEI. V was clipped by 2 bases and J by 8 bases, with 21 bases between them. This CDR3 comprises 16 residues. DNA of the CDR3: TGTGCCAGCAGTGAAAGACAGTCGGACCACCTTAGGGGCTACACCTTC. Its translation is CASSERQSDHLRGYTF.

This clone was picked up one time. The genes are TRBV7-2 and TRBJ2-3; no reliable D call. Germline loops: CDR1 SGHTA, CDR2 FQGNSA. V lost 2 bases and J lost 6, with 3 bases in between. There are 11 residues in the CDR3. CDR3 sequence (DNA): TGTGCCAGCAGCTTACTGGATACGCAGTATTTT. Translated, it gives CASSLLDTQYF.

This clone was seen a single time. The chain uses TRBV7-3 and TRBJ1-2; D not certain. The germline gives CDR1 SGHTA, CDR2 FQGTGA. The CDR3 is 13 residues long. The ends were cut back, 5 bases at V and 4 bases at J, with 11 bases in the middle. The CDR3, as DNA: TGTGCCAGCAGCCCAAGGACGGGCTATGGCTACACCTTC. It translates to CASSPRTGYGYTF.

The chain is built from TRBV2 and TRBJ2-1; weak D call: TRBD1 (5 bases). The CDR3 loop spans 14 amino acids. Germline V gene lookup returns CDR1 SNHLY and CDR2 FYNNEI. Trimming stripped 2 bases from V and 5 bases from J, with 10 bases between. The CDR3 region is CASSERATDNEQFF. The CDR3 DNA is TGTGCCAGCAGTGAAAGGGCGACAGACAATGAGCAGTTCTTC.

This clone was recorded only once. V and J are TRBV10-1 and TRBJ2-5, with 9 bases aligning to TRBD1. J was trimmed by 5 bases and V by 3 bases; bases with no gene match: 13. The V gene's germline CDR1 is WNHNN and CDR2 SYGVQD (reference sequence). This CDR3 region has 17 residues. The CDR3: CASSDFTPGQGWETQYF. The CDR3 bases are TGCGCCAGCAGTGACTTCACTCCGGGACAGGGTTGGGAGACCCAGTACTTC.

This clone showed up just a few times. The V call is TRBV11-2, the J call TRBJ2-7; unclear D gene. The length of the CDR3 is 14 residues. The germline CDR1 and CDR2 sequences are SGHAT and FQNNGV. Trimming removed 1 base at V and 3 bases at J, with 10 bases between. As DNA, the CDR3 is TGTGCCAGCAGCTTAGTCCCAGGCCTCTACGAGCAGTACTTC. It specifies CASSLVPGLYEQYF.

V usage is TRBV2 and J usage is TRBJ1-6; D unclear. Germline CDR1 reads SNHLY; CDR2 reads FYNNEI. V lost 4 bases to trimming and J lost 8 bases, with 12 bases between them. This CDR3 has 14 amino acids. CDR3 nucleotide sequence: TGTGCCAGCAGTGGGGAGGCTAACTATTCACCCCTCCACTTT. Its protein product is CASSGEANYSPLHF.

This clone was counted a single time. The V gene is TRBV7-8, the J gene TRBJ2-5; possibly TRBD1 or TRBD2 for D (5 bases each). CDR1 is SGHVS and CDR2 is FQNEAQ in the germline V gene. The CDR3 spans 16 residues. V gave up 1 base and J gave up 7 bases, with 19 bases separating them. CDR3: CASSLVRQDLGGTQYF. The CDR3, as DNA: TGTGCCAGCAGCTTAGTTCGGCAAGATCTTGGGGGGACCCAGTACTTC.